The 6 T cell receptor beta chains listed next were all sequenced from one sample in a study of cytomegalovirus exposure and HLA in healthy donors. The PCR had 60 Vbeta and 13 Jbeta primers. Sequencing was performed with immunoSEQ multiplex PCR; in TCRdb, only in-frame clones are kept and a portion is missing. The data show around 160,000 clones, with roughly two thirds seen just once and 2.5% to 3% held by the top ten. The sequencing sample was made of PBMCs. Receptor source: a woman in her thirties or forties in good health and CMV-seropositive.

The chain combines TRBV5-1 with TRBJ2-7; the match to TRBD2 covers 16 bases. Germline V gene data show CDR1 as SGHRS and CDR2 as YFSETQ. The CDR3 sequence is 16 residues long. V was clipped by 3 bases and J by 5 bases; unmatched bases: 5. The CDR3 DNA follows: TGCGCCAGCAGCTATACCGGGACTAGCGGGAGGGACGAGCAGTACTTC. Its translation is CASSYTGTSGRDEQYF.

To note about this clone: At one boundary the junction diverges from the germline segment, which might be a read error. The genes are TRBV7-2 and TRBJ2-4; TRBD2 matches at 11 bases. Germline CDR1 SGHTA, CDR2 FQGNSA. The CDR3 sequence is 15 residues long. DNA for the CDR3: TGTGCCAGCAGTTTAGCGGGGGGGGTCGGAAACATTCAGTACTTC. It translates to CASSLAGGVGNIQYF.

The genes are TRBV9 and TRBJ2-3; TRBD2 agrees at 11 bases. V lost 7 bases and J lost 1; bases outside the gene matches: 5. The CDR3 covers 15 residues. CDR1 is SGDLS and CDR2 is YYNGEE in the germline V gene. CDR3 in amino acids: CASAKLAGGTDTQYF. The CDR3 DNA reads TGTGCCAGCGCAAAACTAGCGGGAGGCACAGATACGCAGTATTTT. Full variable domain (remainder filled in from reference TRBV9 and TRBJ2-3): DSGVTQTPKHLITATGQRVTLRCSPRSGDLSVYWYQQSLDQGLQFLIQYYNGEERAKGNILERFSAQQFPDLHSELNLSSLELGDSALYFCASAKLAGGTDTQYFGPGTRLTVL.

The J gene is TRBJ2-3, the V gene TRBV28; 8 bases map to TRBD1. The CDR3 is made up of 13 amino acids. V lost 6 bases, J lost 6 bases, and 5 bases stayed unmatched. The germline gives CDR1 MDHEN, CDR2 SYDVKM. The CDR3 bases are TGTGCCAGCAGGCGACAGGGGACGGATACGCAGTATTTT. Its translation: CASRRQGTDTQYF.

In DNA form, the CDR3 reads TGTGCCATCACGGACAGGGGGGACATCACTGAAGCTTTCTTT. This sequence encodes CAITDRGDITEAFF. This chain links TRBV10-3 with TRBJ1-1; the match to TRBD1 covers 10 bases. Trimming removed 7 bases from V and 4 bases from J; junction bases left unmatched: 6. CDR1 is ENHRY and CDR2 is SYGVKD in the germline V gene. The CDR3 loop spans 14 amino acids.

The CDR3 loop is CASSDPGLDEQYF. In nucleotides, the CDR3 is TGTGCCAGCAGTGACCCAGGGCTGGACGAGCAGTACTTC. The V and J genes are TRBV6-1 and TRBJ2-7, with D possibly matching TRBD1 (5 bases). From germline, CDR1 is MNHNS and CDR2 SASEGT. The CDR3 extends over 13 amino acids. Between the trimmed V and J ends, which lost 3 bases and 5 bases, there was a span of 11 bases.